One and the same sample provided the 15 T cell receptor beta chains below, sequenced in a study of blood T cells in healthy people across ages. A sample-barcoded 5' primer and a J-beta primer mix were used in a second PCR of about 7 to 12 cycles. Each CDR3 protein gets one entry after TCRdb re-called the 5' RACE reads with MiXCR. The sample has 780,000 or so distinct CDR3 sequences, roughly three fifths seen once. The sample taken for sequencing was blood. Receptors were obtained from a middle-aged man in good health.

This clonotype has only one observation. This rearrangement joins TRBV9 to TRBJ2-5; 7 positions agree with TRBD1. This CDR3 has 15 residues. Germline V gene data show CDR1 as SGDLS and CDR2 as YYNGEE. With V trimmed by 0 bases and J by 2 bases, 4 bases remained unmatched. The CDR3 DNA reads TGTGCCAGCAGCGTAGCCCCGACAGGGCAAGAGACCCAGTACTTC. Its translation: CASSVAPTGQETQYF.

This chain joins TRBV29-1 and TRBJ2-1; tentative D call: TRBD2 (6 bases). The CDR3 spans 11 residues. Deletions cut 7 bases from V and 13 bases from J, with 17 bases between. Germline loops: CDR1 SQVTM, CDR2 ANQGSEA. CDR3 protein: CSGETGVRQFF. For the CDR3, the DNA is TGCAGCGGGGAGACGGGAGTTCGCCAGTTCTTC.

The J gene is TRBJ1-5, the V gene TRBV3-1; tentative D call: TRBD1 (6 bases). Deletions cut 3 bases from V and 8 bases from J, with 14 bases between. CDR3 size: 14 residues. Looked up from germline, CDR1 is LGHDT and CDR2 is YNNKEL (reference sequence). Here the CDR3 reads CASSHRGGLEPQHF. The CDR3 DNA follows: TGTGCCAGCAGCCATCGCGGGGGGCTGGAGCCCCAGCATTTT.

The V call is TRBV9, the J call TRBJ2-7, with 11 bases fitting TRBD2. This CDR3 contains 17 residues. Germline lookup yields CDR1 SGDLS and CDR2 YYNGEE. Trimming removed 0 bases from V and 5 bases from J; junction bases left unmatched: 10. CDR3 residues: CASSVDPLAGVKNEQYF. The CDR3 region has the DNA TGTGCCAGCAGCGTAGACCCACTAGCGGGAGTCAAGAACGAGCAGTACTTC.

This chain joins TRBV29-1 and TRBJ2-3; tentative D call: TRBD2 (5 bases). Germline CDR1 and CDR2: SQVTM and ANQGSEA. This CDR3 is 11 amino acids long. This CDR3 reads CRAGGGDTQYF. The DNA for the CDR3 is TGCCGCGCGGGCGGTGGAGATACGCAGTATTTT.

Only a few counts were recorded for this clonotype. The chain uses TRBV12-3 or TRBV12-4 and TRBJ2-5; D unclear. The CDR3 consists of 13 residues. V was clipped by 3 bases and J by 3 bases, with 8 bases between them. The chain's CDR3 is CASSLNSEETQYF. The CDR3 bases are TGTGCCAGCAGTTTGAACAGCGAAGAGACCCAGTACTTC.

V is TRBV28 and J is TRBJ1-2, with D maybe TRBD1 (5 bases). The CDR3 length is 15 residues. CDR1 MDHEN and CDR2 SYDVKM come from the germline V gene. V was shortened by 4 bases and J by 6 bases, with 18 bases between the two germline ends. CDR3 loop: CASSSGTLSYDGYTF. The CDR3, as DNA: TGTGCCAGCAGTTCCGGGACCCTCTCCTATGATGGCTACACCTTC.

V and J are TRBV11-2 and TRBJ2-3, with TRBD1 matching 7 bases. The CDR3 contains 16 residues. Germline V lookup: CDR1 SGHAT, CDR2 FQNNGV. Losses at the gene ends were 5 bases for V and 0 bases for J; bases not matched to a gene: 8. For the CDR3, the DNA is TGTGCCAGCAGCGGCAAAGGGGGCGACAGCACAGATACGCAGTATTTT. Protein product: CASSGKGGDSTDTQYF.

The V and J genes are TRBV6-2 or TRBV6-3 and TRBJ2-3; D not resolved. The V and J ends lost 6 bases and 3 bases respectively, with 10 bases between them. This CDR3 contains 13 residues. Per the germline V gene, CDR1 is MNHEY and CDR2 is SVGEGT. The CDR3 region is CASSRKITDTQYF. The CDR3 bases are TGTGCCAGCAGCCGAAAGATAACAGATACGCAGTATTTT.

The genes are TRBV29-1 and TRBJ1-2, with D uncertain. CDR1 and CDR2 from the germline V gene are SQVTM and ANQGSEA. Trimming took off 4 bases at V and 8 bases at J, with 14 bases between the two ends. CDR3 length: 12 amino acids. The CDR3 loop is CSVGERVRGYTF. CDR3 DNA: TGCAGCGTTGGGGAGAGGGTTAGGGGCTACACCTTC.

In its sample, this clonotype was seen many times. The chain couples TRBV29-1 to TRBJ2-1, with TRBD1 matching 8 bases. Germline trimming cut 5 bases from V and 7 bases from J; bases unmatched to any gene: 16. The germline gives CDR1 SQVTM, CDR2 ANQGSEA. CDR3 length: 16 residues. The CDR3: CSVLDRAQSLGNEQFF. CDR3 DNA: TGCAGCGTTCTGGACAGGGCCCAGTCCCTCGGGAATGAGCAGTTCTTC.

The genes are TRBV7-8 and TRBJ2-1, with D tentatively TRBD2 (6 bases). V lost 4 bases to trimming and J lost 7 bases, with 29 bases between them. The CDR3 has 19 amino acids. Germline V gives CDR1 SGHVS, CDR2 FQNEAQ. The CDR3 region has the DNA TGTGCCAGCAGCTCGAACCTGATGGGGCGGGACCCCCGGGGTAATGAGCAGTTCTTC. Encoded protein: CASSSNLMGRDPRGNEQFF.

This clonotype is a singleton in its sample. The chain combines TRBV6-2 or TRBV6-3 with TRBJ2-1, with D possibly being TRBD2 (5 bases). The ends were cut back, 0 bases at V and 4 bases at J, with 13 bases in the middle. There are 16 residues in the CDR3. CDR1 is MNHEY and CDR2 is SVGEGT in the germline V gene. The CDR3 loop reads CASSYSSISVYNEQFF. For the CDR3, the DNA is TGTGCCAGCAGTTACTCGTCGATTAGCGTGTACAATGAGCAGTTCTTC.

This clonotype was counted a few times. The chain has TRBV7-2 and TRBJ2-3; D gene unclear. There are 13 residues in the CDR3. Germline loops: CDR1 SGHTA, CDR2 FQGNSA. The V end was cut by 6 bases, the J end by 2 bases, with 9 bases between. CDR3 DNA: TGTGCCAGCAGTCTGGGCCACACAGATACGCAGTATTTT. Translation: CASSLGHTDTQYF.

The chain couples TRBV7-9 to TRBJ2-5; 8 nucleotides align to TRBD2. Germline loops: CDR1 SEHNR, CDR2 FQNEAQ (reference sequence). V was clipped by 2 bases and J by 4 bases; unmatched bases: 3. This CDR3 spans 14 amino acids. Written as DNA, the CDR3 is TGTGCCAGCAGCTTACGTCGGGAGGGAGAGACCCAGTACTTC. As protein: CASSLRREGETQYF. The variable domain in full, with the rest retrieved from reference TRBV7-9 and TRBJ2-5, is DTGVSQNPRHKITKRGQNVTFRCDPISEHNRLYWYRQTLGQGPEFLTYFQNEAQLEKSRLLSDRFSAERPKGSFSTLEIQRTEQGDSAMYLCASSLRREGETQYFGPGTRLLVL.